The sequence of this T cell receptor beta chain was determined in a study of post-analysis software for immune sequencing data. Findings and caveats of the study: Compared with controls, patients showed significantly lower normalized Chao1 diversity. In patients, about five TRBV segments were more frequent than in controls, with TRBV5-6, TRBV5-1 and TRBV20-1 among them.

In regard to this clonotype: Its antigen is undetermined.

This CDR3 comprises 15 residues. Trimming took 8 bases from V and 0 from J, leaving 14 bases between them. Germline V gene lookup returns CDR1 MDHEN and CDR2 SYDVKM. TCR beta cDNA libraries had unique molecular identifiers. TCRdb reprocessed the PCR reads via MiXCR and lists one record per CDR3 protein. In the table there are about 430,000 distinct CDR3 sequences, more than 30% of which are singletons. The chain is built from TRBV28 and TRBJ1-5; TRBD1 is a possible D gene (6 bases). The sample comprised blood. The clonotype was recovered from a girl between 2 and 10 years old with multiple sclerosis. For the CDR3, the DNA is TGTGCCAGCTTTGACAGGCTCTATAGCAATCAGCCCCAGCATTTT. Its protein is CASFDRLYSNQPQHF.